These 15 T cell receptor beta chains share one sample of origin, sequenced in a study of T cells in Graves' hyperthyroidism and ophthalmopathy. Regions amplified from RNA transcripts were the TCR beta CDR3 regions. In the first-round RT-PCR of the TCR CDR3, the HTBI primer set was used. TCRdb re-analysed the multiplex PCR reads in MiXCR, keeping a single row per CDR3 protein. The sample yields approximately 560,000 distinct CDR3 sequences, 15% to 19% seen once. The sequenced material came from blood. These receptors were taken from a woman between 25 and 40 years old with Graves' hyperthyroidism.

This clonotype was recorded many times. The V gene is TRBV30, the J gene TRBJ2-1; TRBD2 aligns across 7 bases. V trimming: 4 bases; J trimming: 4 bases; junction bases outside the gene matches: 7. The CDR3 has 14 residues. Germline V gene data show CDR1 as GTSNPN and CDR2 as SVGIG (reference sequence). For the CDR3, the DNA is TGTGCCTGGATTCGGGCGGGAGCGTACAATGAGCAGTTCTTC. This encodes CAWIRAGAYNEQFF.

This clonotype was seen at least ten times. The chain carries TRBV7-6 and TRBJ1-3; D is uncertain. The CDR3 is 15 residues long. Germline-derived CDR1 and CDR2 are SGHVS and FNYEAQ. V shed 5 bases and J shed 0 bases, with 11 bases lying between them. The CDR3 coding sequence is TGTGCCAGCAGCCCTACAGCACCCTCTGGAAACACCATATATTTT. Protein: CASSPTAPSGNTIYF.

The CDR3 sequence: CSVQELAISEQFF. The CDR3 DNA follows: TGCAGCGTTCAGGAACTAGCGATCTCTGAGCAGTTCTTC. The rearrangement joins TRBV29-1 to TRBJ2-1; 7 bases line up with TRBD2. CDR3 size: 13 residues. The germline V gene encodes CDR1 SQVTM and CDR2 ANQGSEA. V lost 5 bases to trimming and J lost 9 bases; unmatched junction nucleotides: 10.

This clonotype showed up many times. V gene TRBV28 combines with J gene TRBJ2-1; no clear D. V gave up 7 bases and J gave up 5 bases, with 15 bases separating them. Per the germline V gene, CDR1 is MDHEN and CDR2 is SYDVKM. This CDR3 has 14 residues. For the CDR3, the DNA is TGTGCCAGCACCCCTGTAACCCCAGACAATGAGCAGTTCTTC. This encodes CASTPVTPDNEQFF.

This clonotype was counted between two and nine times. The J gene is TRBJ2-5, the V gene TRBV9; the D gene is possibly TRBD1 (6 bases). The V and J ends lost 3 bases and 5 bases respectively, with 20 bases between them. Germline-derived CDR1 and CDR2 are SGDLS and YYNGEE. CDR3 length equals 16 residues. DNA for the CDR3: TGTGCCAGCAGCGCCTCACAGGGTCCGCCCCGGGAGACCCAGTACTTC. Encoded protein: CASSASQGPPRETQYF.

V is TRBV9 and J is TRBJ2-1; TRBD2 aligns across 7 bases. V was pared by 1 base and J by 6 bases, with 4 bases of the junction left unmatched. Germline V gives CDR1 SGDLS, CDR2 YYNGEE. The CDR3 is made up of 14 amino acids. The CDR3 DNA is TGTGCCAGCAGCGTAAGGGGAGGGAGCAATGAGCAGTTCTTC. It codes for CASSVRGGSNEQFF. Supplemented by reference TRBV9 and TRBJ2-1, the full variable domain reads DSGVTQTPKHLITATGQRVTLRCSPRSGDLSVYWYQQSLDQGLQFLIQYYNGEERAKGNILERFSAQQFPDLHSELNLSSLELGDSALYFCASSVRGGSNEQFFGPGTRLTVL.

This clonotype was counted between two and nine times. The chain carries TRBV4-1 and TRBJ1-2; 8 bases map to TRBD1. V gave up 2 bases and J gave up 1 base; unmatched junction bases: 9. Germline V gene data show CDR1 as MGHRA and CDR2 as YSYEKL. CDR3 size: 17 residues. This CDR3 reads CASSQPLRGLNNYGYTF. The CDR3, as DNA: TGCGCCAGCAGCCAACCCCTCAGGGGGCTGAATAACTATGGCTACACCTTC.

A few counts support this clonotype. The rearrangement uses TRBV3-1 and TRBJ1-2; the D gene is possibly TRBD1 (5 bases). CDR1 LGHDT and CDR2 YNNKEL come from the germline V gene (reference sequence). Between the trimmed V and J ends, which lost 1 base and 6 bases, there was a span of 15 bases. CDR3 length equals 15 residues. CDR3 nucleotide sequence: TGTGCCAGCAGCCAAGGGGGCGGGCGTCTTAATGGCTACACCTTC. This encodes CASSQGGGRLNGYTF. Full variable domain (remainder filled in from reference TRBV3-1 and TRBJ1-2): DTAVSQTPKYLVTQMGNDKSIKCEQNLGHDTMYWYKQDSKKFLKIMFSYNNKELIINETVPNRFSPKSPDKAHLNLHINSLELGDSAVYFCASSQGGGRLNGYTFGSGTRLTVV.

The chain has TRBV6-5 and TRBJ2-3; no clear D. This CDR3 has 14 amino acids. V was shortened by 0 bases and J by 2 bases, with 6 bases between the two germline ends. Per germline, CDR1 MNHEY and CDR2 SVGAGI. The CDR3 is CASSYSKLTDTQYF. As DNA, the CDR3 is TGTGCCAGCAGTTACTCGAAACTCACAGATACGCAGTATTTT.

This clonotype was observed at least ten times. V gene TRBV20-1 combines with J gene TRBJ2-7; 8 nucleotides agree with TRBD2. The CDR3 totals 13 residues. Looked up from germline, CDR1 is DFQATT and CDR2 is SNEGSKA (reference sequence). Trimming took 1 base from V and 7 from J; bases not matched to a gene: 6. This CDR3 is CSARASGSGEQYF. The CDR3 region has the DNA TGCAGTGCTAGAGCGAGCGGGAGTGGGGAGCAGTACTTC.

The CDR3 protein is CASSLAFGANSPLHF. The CDR3 DNA sequence: TGTGCCAGCAGTTTAGCGTTCGGCGCAAATTCACCCCTCCACTTT. The chain links TRBV12-3 or TRBV12-4 to TRBJ1-6; D uncertain. The CDR3 is made up of 15 amino acids. Trimming pared 0 bases from V and 7 bases from J, leaving 10 bases between.

This clonotype was found once. The V call is TRBV30, the J call TRBJ2-1; TRBD1 matches 7 bases. CDR1 GTSNPN and CDR2 SVGIG come from the germline V gene (reference sequence). There are 12 residues in the CDR3. V was clipped by 3 bases and J by 5 bases; unmatched bases: 1. The CDR3 bases are TGTGCCTGGAGAGGGACAGACAATGAGCAGTTCTTC. Translation gives CAWRGTDNEQFF.

The rearrangement joins TRBV19 to TRBJ2-4; 8 bases are a match to TRBD2. The CDR3 extends over 14 amino acids. Germline V CDR1 and CDR2: LNHDA, SQIVND (reference sequence). With V trimmed by 6 bases and J by 8 bases, 9 bases remained unmatched. The CDR3 DNA reads TGTGCCAGTAGCGGGCAGCGGGAGAACGACATTCAGTACTTC. Translating it yields CASSGQRENDIQYF.

Points on this clonotype: A clone one base away is much larger, so this may be a read error. The V call is TRBV18, the J call TRBJ1-1; D is unclear. Trimming took off 2 bases at V and 4 bases at J, with 8 bases between the two ends. CDR3 length equals 13 residues. Germline CDR1 is KGHSH and CDR2 is LQKENI. The chain's CDR3 is CASSPNGSTEAFF. For the CDR3, the DNA is TGTGCCAGCTCACCAAACGGCAGCACTGAAGCTTTCTTT.

The chain links TRBV4-1 to TRBJ2-3; 10 positions match TRBD1. This CDR3 is built from 16 residues. V lost 4 bases to trimming and J lost 4 bases; unmatched junction nucleotides: 8. Germline lookup yields CDR1 MGHRA and CDR2 YSYEKL. The CDR3, as DNA: TGCGCCAGCAGCCTCCACAGGGGACAGGGGCCAGATACGCAGTATTTT. Translation gives CASSLHRGQGPDTQYF.